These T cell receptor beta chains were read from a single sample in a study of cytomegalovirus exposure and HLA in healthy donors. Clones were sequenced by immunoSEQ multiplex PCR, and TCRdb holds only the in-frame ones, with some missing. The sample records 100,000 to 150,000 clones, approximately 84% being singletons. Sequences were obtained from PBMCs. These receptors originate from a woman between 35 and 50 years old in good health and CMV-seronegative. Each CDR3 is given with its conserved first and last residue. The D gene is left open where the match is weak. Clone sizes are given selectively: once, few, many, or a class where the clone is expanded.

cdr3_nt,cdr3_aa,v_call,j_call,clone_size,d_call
TGTGCCAGTGGGAAGAAGGAGGGTTCCGATTTT,CASGKKEGSDF,TRBV19,TRBJ1-5,once,.
TGTGCCAGCAGCTCCTTCGGGGGGGGCGAGCAGTACTTC,CASSSFGGGEQYF,TRBV7-7,TRBJ2-7,.,TRBD2
TGCAGCGTTGAGACCGGGACAGGGAACAATGGCTACACCTTC,CSVETGTGNNGYTF,TRBV29-1,TRBJ1-2,.,TRBD1
TGTGCCAGTATGGGGCAGGGCGGCTCACCCCTCCACTTT,CASMGQGGSPLHF,TRBV19,TRBJ1-6,once,.
TGTGCCAGCAGCTCCCCCCTCAGTGTTTACAATGAACAGTTCTTC,CASSSPLSVYNEQFF,TRBV11-1,TRBJ2-1,.,.
TGTGCCAGCGGGAGCGGGGTTCCCTACGAGCAGTACTTC,CASGSGVPYEQYF,TRBV27,TRBJ2-7,.,TRBD2
TGTGCCAGCAGCGTTTCCATTGTCCATGGCTACACCTTC,CASSVSIVHGYTF,TRBV9,TRBJ1-2,.,.
TGCGCCAGCAGCTTAGGCGGGACAGATACCTCCTACGAGCAGTACTTC,CASSLGGTDTSYEQYF,TRBV5-1,TRBJ2-7,.,.
TGTGCCAGCAGTCCATGGGGGGGTACAAGCTCCTACGAGCAGTACTTC,CASSPWGGTSSYEQYF,TRBV27,TRBJ2-7,.,TRBD2
TGTGCCAGCAGCGAAAGGGGTGGGCTAGCGGGGGACACCGGGGAGCTGTTTTTT,CASSERGGLAGDTGELFF,TRBV9,TRBJ2-2,once,TRBD2
TGCGCCAGCAGCTCAAAGGCGACAGGGGGCCGTGAGACCCAGTACTTC,CASSSKATGGRETQYF,TRBV5-1,TRBJ2-5,.,TRBD1
TGTGCCAGCAGCCCCGGACAGTTTAATCAGCCCCAGCATTTT,CASSPGQFNQPQHF,TRBV6-1,TRBJ1-5,.,.
TGCACCAGCAGCCCAGGGACTAGCGCAAACAATGAGCAGTTCTTC,CTSSPGTSANNEQFF,TRBV1,TRBJ2-1,.,.
TGTGCCAGCAGGGCAGGGTTTGAGCAGTACTTC,CASRAGFEQYF,TRBV6-5,TRBJ2-7,.,.
TGTGCCAGCAGGACCCGTGGGGGGGGTGAAAAACTGTTTTTT,CASRTRGGGEKLFF,TRBV6-1,TRBJ1-4,.,.
TGTGCCAGCAGCGTCTTGGGCCACGGCCACAATGAGCAGTTCTTC,CASSVLGHGHNEQFF,TRBV5-6,TRBJ2-1,few,.
TGTGCCAGCAGTGAATTCGCAGGGTCTAAAAACACCATATATTTT,CASSEFAGSKNTIYF,TRBV25-1,TRBJ1-3,.,.
TGTGCCAGCAGCCTAGGAGGGCTGGGGACAGACAGGATTTACGAGCAGTACTTC,CASSLGGLGTDRIYEQYF,TRBV28,TRBJ2-7,.,.
TGTGCCAGCAGCCCGAGTTGGGGACTCAATGAGCAGTTCTTC,CASSPSWGLNEQFF,TRBV9,TRBJ2-1,.,.
TGTGCCAGTAGGCCCCGTAGCGGGGGCCCCCTGGAGACCCAGTACTTC,CASRPRSGGPLETQYF,TRBV19,TRBJ2-5,once,TRBD2
TGTGCCAGCAGCCCCAACCAGGGCTACGAGCAGTACTTC,CASSPNQGYEQYF,TRBV7-2,TRBJ2-7,.,.
TGTGCCAGCAGCGAACCGGGACAGGCTAACTATGGCTACACCTTC,CASSEPGQANYGYTF,TRBV28,TRBJ1-2,.,TRBD1
TGCGCCAGCAGTGCAGAGGGACAGGGAAATAGCAATCAGCCCCAGCATTTT,CASSAEGQGNSNQPQHF,TRBV23-1,TRBJ1-5,.,TRBD1
TGTGCCAGCAGCCTCGAGGGACTAGCGGCTAACACCGGGGAGCTGTTTTTT,CASSLEGLAANTGELFF,TRBV4-2,TRBJ2-2,few,TRBD2
TGTGCCAGCAGCTTAGGGGGGAGGGGGTCATCCTACGAGCAGTACTTC,CASSLGGRGSSYEQYF,TRBV7-8,TRBJ2-7,few,.
TGTGCCAGCAGCGTACCCTTAGGGGACATTAGCACAGATACGCAGTATTTT,CASSVPLGDISTDTQYF,TRBV9,TRBJ2-3,.,.
TGTGCCAGCAGCTACAATCCGGACATAACCTACGAGCAGTACTTC,CASSYNPDITYEQYF,TRBV6-5,TRBJ2-7,.,.